The rows below give T cell receptor beta chains drawn from one sample of a study of PD-1 blockade in classical Hodgkin lymphoma. Data came from immunoSEQ multiplex PCR; TCRdb stores just in-frame clones and leaves some out. The repertoire holds approximately 98,000 clones, roughly nine tenths seen once, with around 20% in the top ten. The source was peripheral blood mononuclear cells (PBMCs), collected before the second cycle of nivolumab. These receptors were taken from a human donor with classical Hodgkin lymphoma. CDR3s include the opening cysteine and the closing phenylalanine or tryptophan. Each record gives: clone size, D gene, J gene, V gene, CDR3 protein, CDR3 DNA. A D gene is named only where the DNA matches it firmly. Only some rows state a clone size, as once, few, many or a class for expanded clones.

clone_size: NA
d_call: NA
j_call: TRBJ2-7
v_call: TRBV29-1
cdr3_aa: CSVCRDSYEQYF
cdr3_nt: TGCAGCGTCTGCCGGGATTCCTACGAGCAGTACTTC

clone_size: NA
d_call: TRBD1
j_call: TRBJ1-2
v_call: TRBV7-8
cdr3_aa: CASSSNPGQAYYGYTF
cdr3_nt: TGTGCCAGCAGCTCTAATCCGGGACAGGCATACTATGGCTACACCTTC

clone_size: NA
d_call: NA
j_call: TRBJ2-2
v_call: TRBV5-6
cdr3_aa: CASSLSPGSTGELFF
cdr3_nt: TGTGCCAGCAGCTTGTCGCCAGGGAGCACCGGGGAGCTGTTTTTT

clone_size: few
d_call: TRBD1
j_call: TRBJ1-2
v_call: TRBV18
cdr3_aa: CASSPPETGGRGYGYTF
cdr3_nt: TGTGCCAGCTCACCACCGGAAACAGGGGGTAGGGGCTATGGCTACACCTTC

clone_size: NA
d_call: TRBD1
j_call: TRBJ2-5
v_call: TRBV11-2
cdr3_aa: CASSSQRTGENLYQETQYF
cdr3_nt: TGTGCCAGCAGCTCCCAAAGGACAGGGGAGAACTTGTACCAAGAGACCCAGTACTTC

clone_size: NA
d_call: NA
j_call: TRBJ2-7
v_call: TRBV4-1
cdr3_aa: CASSQESGRNYEQYF
cdr3_nt: TGCGCCAGCAGCCAAGAATCGGGCAGGAACTACGAGCAGTACTTC

clone_size: NA
d_call: NA
j_call: TRBJ2-5
v_call: TRBV5-4
cdr3_aa: CASSLPGENQYF
cdr3_nt: TGTGCCAGCAGCTTGCCAGGGGAAAACCAGTACTTC

clone_size: few
d_call: TRBD2
j_call: TRBJ2-7
v_call: TRBV18
cdr3_aa: CASSPGSGSGYEQYF
cdr3_nt: TGTGCCAGCTCACCTGGTAGCGGGAGTGGCTACGAGCAGTACTTC

clone_size: NA
d_call: NA
j_call: TRBJ2-3
v_call: TRBV28
cdr3_aa: CATTKGGGWSPDTQYF
cdr3_nt: TGTGCCACTACTAAGGGGGGAGGTTGGTCCCCAGATACGCAGTATTTT

clone_size: NA
d_call: NA
j_call: TRBJ1-1
v_call: TRBV5-1
cdr3_aa: CASSLDAANTEAFF
cdr3_nt: TGCGCCAGCAGCTTGGATGCAGCGAACACTGAAGCTTTCTTT

clone_size: NA
d_call: NA
j_call: TRBJ2-1
v_call: TRBV27
cdr3_aa: CASSLSAGSRYNEQFF
cdr3_nt: TGTGCCAGCAGTTTGTCTGCGGGATCCCGATACAATGAGCAGTTCTTC

clone_size: NA
d_call: TRBD1
j_call: TRBJ1-3
v_call: TRBV6-5
cdr3_aa: CASSKQGAQGNTIYF
cdr3_nt: TGTGCCAGCAGTAAACAGGGGGCGCAGGGAAACACCATATATTTT

clone_size: NA
d_call: TRBD1
j_call: TRBJ1-2
v_call: TRBV5-1
cdr3_aa: CASSPQGAGGYTF
cdr3_nt: TGCGCCAGCAGCCCACAGGGGGCGGGTGGCTACACCTTC

clone_size: NA
d_call: NA
j_call: TRBJ2-5
v_call: TRBV14
cdr3_aa: CASSRLASAQETQYF
cdr3_nt: TGTGCCAGCAGCCGCCTAGCTAGCGCTCAAGAGACCCAGTACTTC

clone_size: NA
d_call: TRBD2
j_call: TRBJ2-1
v_call: TRBV19
cdr3_aa: CASSISLRTSGTYNEQFF
cdr3_nt: TGTGCCAGTAGTATCAGCTTGCGGACTAGCGGTACCTACAATGAGCAGTTCTTC

clone_size: NA
d_call: NA
j_call: TRBJ2-5
v_call: TRBV5-1
cdr3_aa: CASSLADRRETQYF
cdr3_nt: TGCGCCAGCAGCTTGGCTGACAGGAGGGAGACCCAGTACTTC

clone_size: few
d_call: NA
j_call: TRBJ2-2
v_call: TRBV2
cdr3_aa: CASSEQGNTGELFF
cdr3_nt: TGTGCCAGCAGTGAACAGGGGAACACCGGGGAGCTGTTTTTT

clone_size: NA
d_call: NA
j_call: TRBJ1-4
v_call: TRBV4-2
cdr3_aa: CASSQSRGGARTNEKLFF
cdr3_nt: TGTGCCAGCAGCCAATCTCGGGGAGGGGCGCGAACTAATGAAAAACTGTTTTTT

clone_size: NA
d_call: NA
j_call: TRBJ2-7
v_call: TRBV28
cdr3_aa: CASSFHPSSYEQYF
cdr3_nt: TGTGCCAGCAGTTTTCACCCGAGTTCCTACGAGCAGTACTTC

clone_size: NA
d_call: TRBD2
j_call: TRBJ2-7
v_call: TRBV6-6
cdr3_aa: CASSPGGDINGVEQYF
cdr3_nt: TGTGCCAGCAGCCCCGGGGGGGACATTAATGGCGTCGAGCAGTACTTC

clone_size: NA
d_call: TRBD2
j_call: TRBJ2-7
v_call: TRBV5-8
cdr3_aa: CASSFWTSGAYEQYF
cdr3_nt: TGTGCCAGCAGCTTCTGGACTAGCGGGGCCTACGAGCAGTACTTC

clone_size: NA
d_call: NA
j_call: TRBJ2-6
v_call: TRBV5-1
cdr3_aa: CASSSDRFRSGANVLTF
cdr3_nt: TGCGCCAGCAGCTCCGACAGGTTTAGATCTGGGGCCAACGTCCTGACTTTC

clone_size: NA
d_call: NA
j_call: TRBJ1-2
v_call: TRBV27
cdr3_aa: CASSLSKRDGYTF
cdr3_nt: TGTGCCAGCAGTTTATCGAAAAGGGATGGCTACACCTTC

clone_size: NA
d_call: TRBD1
j_call: TRBJ1-1
v_call: TRBV7-6
cdr3_aa: CASSLGQGGNTEAFF
cdr3_nt: TGTGCCAGCAGCTTAGGACAGGGGGGGAACACTGAAGCTTTCTTT

clone_size: NA
d_call: NA
j_call: TRBJ1-2
v_call: TRBV6-1
cdr3_aa: CASSVETDNYGYTF
cdr3_nt: TGTGCCAGCAGTGTGGAGACAGACAACTATGGCTACACCTTC

clone_size: NA
d_call: NA
j_call: TRBJ1-1
v_call: TRBV18
cdr3_aa: CASSPSAETEAFF
cdr3_nt: TGTGCCAGCTCACCGTCGGCTGAAACTGAAGCTTTCTTT

clone_size: NA
d_call: NA
j_call: TRBJ1-3
v_call: TRBV19
cdr3_aa: CASSIPGDLSGNTIYF
cdr3_nt: TGTGCCAGTAGTATACCAGGGGACCTCTCTGGAAACACCATATATTTT

clone_size: NA
d_call: NA
j_call: TRBJ2-2
v_call: TRBV19
cdr3_aa: CATFRGGELFF
cdr3_nt: TGTGCCACCTTTCGGGGCGGGGAGCTGTTTTTT

clone_size: NA
d_call: TRBD2
j_call: TRBJ2-6
v_call: TRBV27
cdr3_aa: CASQRVAGGTGANVLTF
cdr3_nt: TGTGCCAGCCAAAGAGTAGCGGGAGGGACAGGGGCCAACGTCCTGACTTTC